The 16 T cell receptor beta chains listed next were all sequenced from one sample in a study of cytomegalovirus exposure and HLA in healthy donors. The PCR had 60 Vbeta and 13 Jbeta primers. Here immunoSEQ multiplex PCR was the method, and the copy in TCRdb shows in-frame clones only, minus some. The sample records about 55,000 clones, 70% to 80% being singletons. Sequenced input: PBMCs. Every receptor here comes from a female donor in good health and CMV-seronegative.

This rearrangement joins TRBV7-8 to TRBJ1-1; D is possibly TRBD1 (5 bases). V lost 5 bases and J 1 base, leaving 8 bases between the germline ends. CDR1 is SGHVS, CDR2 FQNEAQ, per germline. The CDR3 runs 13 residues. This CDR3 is CASSDQGNTEAFF. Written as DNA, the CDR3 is TGTGCCAGCAGCGACCAGGGGAACACTGAAGCTTTCTTT.

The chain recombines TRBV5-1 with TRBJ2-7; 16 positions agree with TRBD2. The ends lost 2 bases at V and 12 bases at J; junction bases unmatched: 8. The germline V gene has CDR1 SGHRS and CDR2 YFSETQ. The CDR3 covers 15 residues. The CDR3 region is CASSFEGLAGGPLYF. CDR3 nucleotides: TGCGCCAGCAGCTTCGAGGGACTAGCGGGGGGGCCATTGTACTTC. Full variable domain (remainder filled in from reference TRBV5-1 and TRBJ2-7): KAGVTQTPRYLIKTRGQQVTLSCSPISGHRSVSWYQQTPGQGLQFLFEYFSETQRNKGNFPGRFSGRQFSNSRSEMNVSTLELGDSALYLCASSFEGLAGGPLYFGPGTRLTVT.

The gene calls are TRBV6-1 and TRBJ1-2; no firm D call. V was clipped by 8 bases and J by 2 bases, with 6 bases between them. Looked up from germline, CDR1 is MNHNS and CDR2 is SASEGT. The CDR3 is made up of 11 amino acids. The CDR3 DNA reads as TGTGCCAGCTCGAGCAACTATGGCTACACCTTC. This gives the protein CASSSNYGYTF.

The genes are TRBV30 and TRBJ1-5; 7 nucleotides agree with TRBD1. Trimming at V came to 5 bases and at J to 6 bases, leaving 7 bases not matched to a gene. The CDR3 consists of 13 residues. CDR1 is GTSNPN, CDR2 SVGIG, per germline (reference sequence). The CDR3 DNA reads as TGTGCCTGGGGCCAGGGGGTTGGTCAGCCCCAGCATTTT. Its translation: CAWGQGVGQPQHF. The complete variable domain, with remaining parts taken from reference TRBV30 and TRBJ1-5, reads SQTIHQWPATLVQPVGSPLSLECTVEGTSNPNLYWYRQAAGRGLQLLFYSVGIGQISSEVPQNLSASRPQDRQFILSSKKLLLSDSGFYLCAWGQGVGQPQHFGDGTRLSIL.

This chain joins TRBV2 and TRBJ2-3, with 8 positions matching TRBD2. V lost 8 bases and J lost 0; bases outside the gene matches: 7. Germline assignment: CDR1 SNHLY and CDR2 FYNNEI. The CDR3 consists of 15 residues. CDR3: CASLISGVSTDTQYF. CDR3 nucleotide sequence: TGTGCCAGCTTGATTAGCGGGGTGAGCACAGATACGCAGTATTTT.

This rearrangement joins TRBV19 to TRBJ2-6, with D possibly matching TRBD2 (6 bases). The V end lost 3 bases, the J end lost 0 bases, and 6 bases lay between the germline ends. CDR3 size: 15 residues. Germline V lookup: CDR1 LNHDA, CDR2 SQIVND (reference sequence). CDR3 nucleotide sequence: TGTGCCAGTAGTATCGGGGGCTCTGGGGCCAACGTCCTGACTTTC. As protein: CASSIGGSGANVLTF.

As DNA, the CDR3 is TGTGCCAGCAGTGGGGACAGGCTAAACCTCAACAATGAGCAGTTCTTC. This encodes CASSGDRLNLNNEQFF. This chain uses TRBV6-1 with TRBJ2-1; 8 nucleotides match TRBD1. V shed 4 bases and J 5 bases; nucleotides not matched to a gene: 10. From germline, CDR1 is MNHNS and CDR2 SASEGT. The CDR3 loop spans 16 amino acids.

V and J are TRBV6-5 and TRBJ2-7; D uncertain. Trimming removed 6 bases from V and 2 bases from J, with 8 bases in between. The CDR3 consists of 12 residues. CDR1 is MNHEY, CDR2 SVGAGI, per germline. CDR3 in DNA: TGTGCCAGCAGCGACACGACCTACGAGCAGTACTTC. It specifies CASSDTTYEQYF.

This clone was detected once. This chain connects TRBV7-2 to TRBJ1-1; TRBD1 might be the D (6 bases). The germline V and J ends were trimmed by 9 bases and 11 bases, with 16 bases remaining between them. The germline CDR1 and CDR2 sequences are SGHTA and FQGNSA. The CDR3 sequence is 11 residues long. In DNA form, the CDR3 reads TGTGCCAGTACCGGGACATGTGATGCTTTCTTT. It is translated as CASTGTCDAFF.

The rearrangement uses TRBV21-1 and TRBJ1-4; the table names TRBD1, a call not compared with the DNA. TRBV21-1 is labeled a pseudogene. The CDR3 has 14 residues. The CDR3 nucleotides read TGTGCCAGCAGCAAACACACAACTAATGAAAAACTGTTTTTT. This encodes CASSKHTTNEKLFF.

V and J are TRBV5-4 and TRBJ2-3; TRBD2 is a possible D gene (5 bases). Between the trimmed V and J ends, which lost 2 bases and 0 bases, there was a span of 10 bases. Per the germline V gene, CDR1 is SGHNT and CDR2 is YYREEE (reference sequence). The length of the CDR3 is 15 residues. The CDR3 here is CASSFWTGSTDTQYF. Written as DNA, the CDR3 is TGTGCCAGCAGCTTTTGGACGGGAAGCACAGATACGCAGTATTTT.

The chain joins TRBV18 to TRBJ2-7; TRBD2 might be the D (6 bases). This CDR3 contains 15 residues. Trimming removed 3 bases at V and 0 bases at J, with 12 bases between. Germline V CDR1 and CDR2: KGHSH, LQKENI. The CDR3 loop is CASSPPGLASYEQYF. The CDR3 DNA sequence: TGTGCCAGCTCACCCCCGGGACTGGCCTCCTACGAGCAGTACTTC.

This CDR3 is CASSFGREAFF. CDR3 DNA sequence: TGTGCCAGCAGTTTTGGGCGTGAAGCTTTCTTT. The chain has TRBV27 and TRBJ1-1; the D is unclear. V dropped 3 bases and J dropped 7 bases, with 6 bases sitting between them. This CDR3 spans 11 amino acids. Per germline, CDR1 MNHEY and CDR2 SMNVEV (reference sequence).

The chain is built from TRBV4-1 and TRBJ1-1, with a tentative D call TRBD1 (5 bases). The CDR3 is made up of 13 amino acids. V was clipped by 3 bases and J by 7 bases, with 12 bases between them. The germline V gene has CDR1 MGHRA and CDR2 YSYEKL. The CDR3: CASSQGGRSEAFF. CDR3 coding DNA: TGCGCCAGCAGCCAGGGGGGACGGAGTGAAGCTTTCTTT.

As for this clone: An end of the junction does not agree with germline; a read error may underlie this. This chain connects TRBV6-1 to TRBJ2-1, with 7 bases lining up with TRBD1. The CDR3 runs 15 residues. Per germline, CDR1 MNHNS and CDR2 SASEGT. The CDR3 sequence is CASREAGGSYNEQFF. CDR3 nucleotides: TGTGCCAGCAGAGAAGCAGGGGGATCCTACAATGAGCAGTTCTTC.

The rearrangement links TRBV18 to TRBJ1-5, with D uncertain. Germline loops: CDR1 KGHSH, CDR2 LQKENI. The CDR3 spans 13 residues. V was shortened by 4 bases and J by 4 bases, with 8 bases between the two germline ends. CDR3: CASSRGSNQPQHF. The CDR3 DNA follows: TGTGCCAGCTCACGAGGGTCGAATCAGCCCCAGCATTTT.